This T cell receptor (beta chain) is from a study of CD8 T cells in Susac syndrome. Findings and limits, study-wide: Susac syndrome CD4+ T cell repertoires showed no clonal expansion.

The CDR3 length is 15 residues. Germline V gene lookup returns CDR1 SGHNT and CDR2 YYREEE (reference sequence). The ends were cut back, 3 bases at V and 4 bases at J, with 14 bases in the middle. As concerns this clonotype: Its antigen remains unidentified.

Random hexamers were used to reverse transcribe roughly 0.45 to 1 ug of RNA. immunoSEQ multiplex PCR amplified TCR beta CDR3 across 54 Vbeta, 13 Jbeta. TCRdb analysed the immunoSEQ multiplex PCR reads with MiXCR anew, one entry per CDR3 protein. This repertoire shows some 150,000 distinct CDR3 sequences, 95% found once; its top ten account for roughly 0.16%. Sequencing used CD4+ T cells from PBMCs. This rearrangement joins TRBV5-4 to TRBJ1-3, with D perhaps TRBD1 (6 bases). This TCR was sampled from a human donor with Susac syndrome. The CDR3 here is CASSSGTGPGNTIYF. The CDR3 DNA reads as TGTGCCAGCAGCTCGGGAACAGGGCCCGGAAACACCATATATTTT.